This TCR beta chain emerged from a study of blood T cell repertoires in COVID-19. Assay: immunoSEQ multiplex PCR; the TCRdb copy retains only in-frame clones and omits some. The top ten hold roughly 5% of the sample, which has about 160,000 clones, 92% seen once. The source is a man in his thirties or forties with COVID-19, enrolled during active disease. Sequenced sample: peripheral blood.

The CDR3 DNA reads TGTGCCAGCAGCTTAGGCCCCGCGATCAAAAACATTCAGTACTTC. Translating it yields CASSLGPAIKNIQYF. V is TRBV11-1 and J is TRBJ2-4; D call uncertain. Germline loops: CDR1 SGHAT, CDR2 FQDESV (reference sequence). The length of the CDR3 is 15 residues. Trimming took 1 base from V and 3 from J, leaving 10 bases between them. The entire variable domain, with the rest obtained from reference TRBV11-1 and TRBJ2-4, is as follows: EAEVAQSPRYKITEKSQAVAFWCDPISGHATLYWYRQILGQGPELLVQFQDESVVDDSQLPKDRFSAERLKGVDSTLKIQPAELGDSAMYLCASSLGPAIKNIQYFGAGTRLSVL.